What follows are 5 T cell receptor beta chains derived from one specimen sequenced in a study of OX40 agonist ivuxolimab in advanced cancers. Clones were sequenced by immunoSEQ multiplex PCR, and TCRdb holds only the in-frame ones, with some missing. Of 74,000 or so clones listed, approximately 86% are singletons. The specimen comprised CD4+ or CD8+ T cells sorted from blood, sampled in a trial of the OX40 agonist ivuxolimab. The source of these receptors is an adult with an advanced solid tumor such as melanoma, head and neck, liver or kidney cancer.

V and J are TRBV4-3 and TRBJ1-6; D ambiguous. V lost 2 bases and J lost 6, with 11 bases in between. Germline-derived CDR1 and CDR2 are LGHNA and YSLEER. CDR3 length: 15 amino acids. CDR3 in amino acids: CASSQNRQVNSPLHF. In DNA, the CDR3 is TGCGCCAGCAGCCAAAACCGACAAGTTAATTCACCCCTCCACTTT.

The chain joins TRBV5-1 to TRBJ2-7; no clear D. V gave up 0 bases and J gave up 5 bases, with 12 bases separating them. Per germline, CDR1 SGHRS and CDR2 YFSETQ. CDR3 length: 14 amino acids. CDR3 nucleotides: TGCGCCAGCAGCTTGGAAATAGGGATCCACGAGCAGTACTTC. Its translation is CASSLEIGIHEQYF.

The rearrangement links TRBV2 to TRBJ1-2, with 7 nucleotides matching TRBD1. The CDR3 extends over 14 amino acids. Trimming at V came to 7 bases and at J to 5 bases, leaving 10 bases not matched to a gene. Germline V lookup: CDR1 SNHLY, CDR2 FYNNEI. DNA for the CDR3: TGTGCCAGCACTAGGACAGGTACAGAGTATGGCTACACCTTC. Protein product: CASTRTGTEYGYTF.

This clone is classed as medium-sized (0.01 to 0.1%). The rearrangement links TRBV2 to TRBJ1-5; unclear D gene. Trimming took off 6 bases at V and 6 bases at J, with 9 bases between the two ends. The CDR3 sequence is 12 residues long. Germline V gene data show CDR1 as SNHLY and CDR2 as FYNNEI. The DNA for the CDR3 is TGTGCCAGCAGCCGGTGGGGTCAGCCCCAGCATTTT. Translated, it gives CASSRWGQPQHF.

The V and J genes are TRBV5-4 and TRBJ2-1; possible D gene TRBD2, 5 bases. This CDR3 is 16 amino acids long. Germline CDR1 SGHNT, CDR2 YYREEE (reference sequence). V lost 0 bases and J lost 8, with 18 bases in between. CDR3 sequence: CASSLDPSSRWDEQFF. CDR3 in DNA: TGTGCCAGCAGCTTGGATCCGTCTAGCCGTTGGGATGAGCAGTTCTTC. Using reference TRBV5-4 and TRBJ2-1 for the parts outside the CDR3, the full variable domain is ETGVTQSPTHLIKTRGQQVTLRCSSQSGHNTVSWYQQALGQGPQFIFQYYREEENGRGNFPPRFSGLQFPNYSSELNVNALELDDSALYLCASSLDPSSRWDEQFFGPGTRLTVL.